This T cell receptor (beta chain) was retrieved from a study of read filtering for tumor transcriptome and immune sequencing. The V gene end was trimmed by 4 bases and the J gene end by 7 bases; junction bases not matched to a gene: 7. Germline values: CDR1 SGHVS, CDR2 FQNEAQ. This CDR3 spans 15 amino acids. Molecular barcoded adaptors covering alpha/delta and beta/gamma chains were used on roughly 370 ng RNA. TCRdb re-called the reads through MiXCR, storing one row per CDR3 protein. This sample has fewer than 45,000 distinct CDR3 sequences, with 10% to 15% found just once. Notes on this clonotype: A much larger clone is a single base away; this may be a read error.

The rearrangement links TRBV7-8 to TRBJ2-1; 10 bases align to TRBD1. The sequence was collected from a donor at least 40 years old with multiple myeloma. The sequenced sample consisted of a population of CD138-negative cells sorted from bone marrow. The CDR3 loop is CASSSAGQGRNEQFF. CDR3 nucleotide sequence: TGTGCCAGCAGCTCCGCGGGACAGGGGAGGAATGAGCAGTTCTTC.